Each of the 32 T cell receptor beta chains below was sequenced from the same sample in a study of beta chain features in type 1 diabetes. Investigators reverse transcribed all isolated RNA, so they sequenced expressed TCRB transcripts. The data were produced by immunoSEQ multiplex PCR, yet TCRdb's version contains in-frame clones alone and is incomplete. Of 500,000 to 700,000 clones listed, 15% to 17% were seen once; the top ten hold approximately 0.087%. What was sequenced was naive CD4+ T cells from blood. The receptors were gathered from a man younger than 35 in good health.

The rearrangement uses TRBV6-6 and TRBJ2-5; TRBD2 matches 11 bases. Trimming took 5 bases from V and 0 from J; bases not matched to a gene: 5. The CDR3 loop spans 16 amino acids. Per germline, CDR1 MNHNY and CDR2 SVGAGI (reference sequence). CDR3 sequence reads: CASSRPTSGDQETQYF. The CDR3 DNA follows: TGTGCCAGCAGTCGCCCGACTAGCGGGGACCAAGAGACCCAGTACTTC.

This clone was counted only a few times. The chain uses TRBV5-1 and TRBJ1-1; a possible D gene is TRBD1 (5 bases). The CDR3 is made up of 15 amino acids. The V and J ends lost 0 bases and 3 bases respectively, with 12 bases between them. CDR1 and CDR2 from the germline V gene are SGHRS and YFSETQ. The CDR3 bases are TGCGCCAGCAGCTTGGAAAGGGGAGGGGACACTGAAGCTTTCTTT. Protein sequence: CASSLERGGDTEAFF. Looking up the rest from reference TRBV5-1 and TRBJ1-1 gives the full variable domain: KAGVTQTPRYLIKTRGQQVTLSCSPISGHRSVSWYQQTPGQGLQFLFEYFSETQRNKGNFPGRFSGRQFSNSRSEMNVSTLELGDSALYLCASSLERGGDTEAFFGQGTRLTVV.

This chain uses TRBV29-1 with TRBJ2-1, with 10 nucleotides matching TRBD2. V was clipped by 7 bases and J by 2 bases; unmatched bases: 8. The CDR3 runs 15 residues. The germline CDR1 and CDR2 sequences are SQVTM and ANQGSEA. CDR3 region: CSGLGTSVAYNEQFF. For the CDR3, the DNA is TGCAGCGGCCTTGGGACTAGCGTAGCCTACAATGAGCAGTTCTTC.

Remarks on this clone: Other DNA sequences from this sample encode an identical CDR3 as well. The V gene is TRBV29-1, the J gene TRBJ1-1; 11 bases agree with TRBD1. The V gene's germline CDR1 is SQVTM and CDR2 ANQGSEA. The CDR3 has 13 amino acids. V dropped 6 bases and J dropped 4; count of bases not matched to a gene: 4. In DNA, the CDR3 is TGCAGCGTCGGACAGGGGGCAGGCACTGAAGCTTTCTTT. It specifies CSVGQGAGTEAFF.

This sequence joins TRBV7-2 and TRBJ2-3; 12 bases match TRBD1. The V and J ends lost 1 base and 6 bases, in that order; junction bases with no gene match: 11. The CDR3 runs 18 residues. Germline loops: CDR1 SGHTA, CDR2 FQGNSA. The CDR3 DNA reads as TGTGCCAGCAGCTTAGTATCCGGGACAGGGGGCGCCCGTGATACGCAGTATTTT. Translated, it gives CASSLVSGTGGARDTQYF. The full variable domain, its missing parts supplied by reference TRBV7-2 and TRBJ2-3, is GAGVSQSPSNKVTEKGKDVELRCDPISGHTALYWYRQSLGQGLEFLIYFQGNSAPDKSGLPSDRFSAERTGGSVSTLTIQRTQQEDSAVYLCASSLVSGTGGARDTQYFGPGTRLTVL.

This chain uses TRBV7-9 with TRBJ2-2, with 7 bases that match TRBD2. The CDR3 length is 15 residues. The junction had 8 bases not matched to a gene; V was cut back by 8 bases and J by 2 bases. Germline CDR1 is SEHNR and CDR2 is FQNEAQ (reference sequence). The CDR3 loop is CASRSGGRNTGELFF. In DNA, the CDR3 is TGTGCCAGCCGATCCGGGGGGAGAAACACCGGGGAGCTGTTTTTT. Full variable domain (outside the CDR3, taken from reference TRBV7-9 and TRBJ2-2): DTGVSQNPRHKITKRGQNVTFRCDPISEHNRLYWYRQTLGQGPEFLTYFQNEAQLEKSRLLSDRFSAERPKGSFSTLEIQRTEQGDSAMYLCASRSGGRNTGELFFGEGSRLTVL.

This chain joins TRBV5-1 and TRBJ2-7; no clear D. The CDR3 consists of 15 residues. CDR1 is SGHRS and CDR2 is YFSETQ in the germline V gene. Trimming pared 4 bases from V and 6 bases from J, leaving 20 bases between. CDR3 DNA sequence: TGCGCCAGCAGCGTCAGTAGAGGCTCTGTGGGCGAGCAGTACTTC. Amino acids: CASSVSRGSVGEQYF. Combining the CDR3 with reference TRBV5-1 and TRBJ2-7 gives the whole variable domain KAGVTQTPRYLIKTRGQQVTLSCSPISGHRSVSWYQQTPGQGLQFLFEYFSETQRNKGNFPGRFSGRQFSNSRSEMNVSTLELGDSALYLCASSVSRGSVGEQYFGPGTRLTVT.

This clone has a handful of counts. This sequence joins TRBV5-1 and TRBJ2-3; 7 bases agree with TRBD1. V was clipped by 0 bases and J by 5 bases; unmatched bases: 9. CDR3 length: 16 residues. Germline CDR1 SGHRS, CDR2 YFSETQ. CDR3 bases: TGCGCCAGCAGCTTGGACAGGGGTTTTGGAGGAGATACGCAGTATTTT. Residues: CASSLDRGFGGDTQYF. Together with reference TRBV5-1 and TRBJ2-3, the CDR3 gives the full variable domain: KAGVTQTPRYLIKTRGQQVTLSCSPISGHRSVSWYQQTPGQGLQFLFEYFSETQRNKGNFPGRFSGRQFSNSRSEMNVSTLELGDSALYLCASSLDRGFGGDTQYFGPGTRLTVL.

The chain employs TRBV4-1 and TRBJ2-5, with TRBD2 matching 12 bases. V lost 2 bases and J lost 6; bases outside the gene matches: 10. Per the germline V gene, CDR1 is MGHRA and CDR2 is YSYEKL. The CDR3 extends over 17 amino acids. In nucleotides, the CDR3 is TGCGCCAGCAGCCAACCCCTAGCGGGGGGGCGGAAGAAGACCCAGTACTTC. Translation gives CASSQPLAGGRKKTQYF.

This clone was counted a few times. The chain couples TRBV25-1 to TRBJ1-4, with TRBD1 identical over 8 bases. CDR1 MGHDK and CDR2 SYGVNS come from the germline V gene. The trim removed 7 bases at V and 6 bases at J, leaving 7 bases unmatched. The CDR3 has 14 amino acids. The CDR3 protein is CASTWTGTHEKLFF. CDR3 sequence (DNA): TGTGCCAGCACTTGGACAGGGACCCATGAAAAACTGTTTTTT.

The V and J genes are TRBV5-1 and TRBJ1-2; weak D call: TRBD1 (5 bases). V was shortened by 3 bases and J by 7 bases, with 10 bases between the two germline ends. The CDR3 extends over 12 amino acids. The V gene's germline CDR1 is SGHRS and CDR2 YFSETQ. CDR3 DNA sequence: TGCGCCAGCAGCTCAGGGTTGGCTGGCTACACCTTC. This encodes CASSSGLAGYTF.

This clone was counted between two and nine times. The V gene is TRBV10-3, the J gene TRBJ1-1, with a weak D call TRBD1 (5 bases). This CDR3 spans 14 amino acids. V shed 7 bases and J shed 4 bases, with 16 bases lying between them. Germline CDR1 and CDR2: ENHRY and SYGVKD. CDR3 coding DNA: TGTGCCATCATGGTCGGGGGAAAGAGCACTGAAGCTTTCTTT. Protein sequence: CAIMVGGKSTEAFF.

CDR3 amino acids: CASSCSIANEQYF. The CDR3 DNA reads TGTGCCAGCAGCTGTAGTATCGCGAACGAGCAGTACTTC. This chain uses TRBV14 with TRBJ2-7; D is unresolved. The V end was cut by 5 bases, the J end by 5 bases, with 13 bases between. Germline V gives CDR1 SGHDN, CDR2 FVKESK. CDR3 length equals 13 residues.

The chain employs TRBV28 and TRBJ2-7, with D perhaps matching TRBD1 (5 bases). The length of the CDR3 is 11 residues. Trimming removed 8 bases from V and 4 bases from J, with 9 bases in between. Germline V gene data show CDR1 as MDHEN and CDR2 as SYDVKM. CDR3 sequence: CASQQGYEQYF. The CDR3 DNA reads as TGTGCCAGCCAGCAGGGTTACGAGCAGTACTTC.

This clone has just a few counts. The chain employs TRBV6-5 and TRBJ1-3; no clear D. V gave up 6 bases and J gave up 0 bases, with 12 bases separating them. Germline CDR1 and CDR2: MNHEY and SVGAGI. CDR3 length equals 15 residues. In DNA, the CDR3 is TGTGCCAGCAGCCGAAAACCCCACTCTGGAAACACCATATATTTT. It is translated as CASSRKPHSGNTIYF.

This rearrangement joins TRBV28 to TRBJ1-2; no reliable D call. This CDR3 is 13 amino acids long. Trimming took off 1 base at V and 6 bases at J, with 9 bases between the two ends. Germline V gene data show CDR1 as MDHEN and CDR2 as SYDVKM. CDR3: CASSLYGSDGYTF. In DNA form, the CDR3 reads TGTGCCAGCAGTTTATACGGCTCGGATGGCTACACCTTC.

This clone was recorded a few times. The V call is TRBV7-2, the J call TRBJ1-1, with 7 bases matching TRBD1. This CDR3 is built from 14 residues. The V gene's germline CDR1 is SGHTA and CDR2 FQGNSA. Trimming took 1 base from V and 7 from J; bases not matched to a gene: 6. CDR3 loop: CASSLDRTGHEAFF. The CDR3 nucleotides are TGTGCCAGCAGCTTAGACCGGACAGGTCATGAAGCTTTCTTT.

The chain is built from TRBV10-2 and TRBJ2-3; perhaps TRBD2 as D (6 bases). The V end was cut by 6 bases, the J end by 4 bases, with 14 bases between. The germline gives CDR1 WSHSY, CDR2 SAAADI. The CDR3 length is 14 residues. This CDR3 reads CASRRDLTADTQYF. CDR3 coding DNA: TGCGCCAGCAGGCGGGACCTCACGGCAGATACGCAGTATTTT.

The chain links TRBV5-1 to TRBJ2-7; TRBD2 matches at 9 bases. Germline V gene sequence: CDR1 SGHRS, CDR2 YFSETQ. Trimming at V came to 5 bases and at J to 4 bases, leaving 7 bases not matched to a gene. The CDR3 spans 14 residues. CDR3 residues: CASRPGLAAYEQYF. The CDR3 DNA follows: TGCGCCAGCAGGCCGGGACTAGCAGCTTACGAGCAGTACTTC.

V usage is TRBV20-1 and J usage is TRBJ2-7; D not certain. The J call may be faulty, since TRBJ2-5 better matches the DNA end. Germline V CDR1 and CDR2: DFQATT, SNEGSKA (reference sequence). There are 9 residues in the CDR3. This CDR3 is CSGKETQYF. The CDR3 coding sequence is TGCAGTGGCAAGGAGACCCAGTACTTC.

This chain joins TRBV28 and TRBJ1-5; unclear D gene. CDR1 is MDHEN, CDR2 SYDVKM, per germline. Trimming pared 5 bases from V and 7 bases from J, leaving 9 bases between. The CDR3 runs to 12 residues. CDR3 in amino acids: CASSPTVQPQHF. The CDR3 DNA reads as TGTGCCAGCAGTCCCACTGTCCAGCCCCAGCATTTT.

This clone occurred a few times. The chain joins TRBV9 to TRBJ2-3; possibly TRBD1 or TRBD2 for D (5 bases each). Germline V gives CDR1 SGDLS, CDR2 YYNGEE. The CDR3 spans 16 residues. V shed 0 bases and J shed 0 bases, with 11 bases lying between them. The CDR3 reads CASSVGGVASTDTQYF. In DNA, the CDR3 is TGTGCCAGCAGCGTAGGAGGGGTGGCTAGCACAGATACGCAGTATTTT.

This clone has more than one count but fewer than ten. The chain combines TRBV11-1 with TRBJ1-2, with D uncertain. Germline CDR1 SGHAT, CDR2 FQDESV (reference sequence). CDR3 length: 15 residues. Trimming pared 3 bases from V and 4 bases from J, leaving 15 bases between. This chain's CDR3 is CASSLGFGGPYGYTF. Here the CDR3 DNA reads TGTGCCAGCAGCTTGGGCTTCGGCGGACCCTATGGCTACACCTTC.

The gene calls are TRBV5-6 and TRBJ1-2; D uncertain. The CDR3 has 15 residues. CDR1 and CDR2 from the germline V gene are SGHDT and YYEEEE. Trimming removed 3 bases from V and 3 bases from J, with 15 bases in between. The CDR3: CASSYRTHLDYGYTF. The CDR3 DNA is TGTGCCAGCAGCTACCGGACCCACCTGGACTATGGCTACACCTTC.

About this clone itself: Mismatch with germline at one junction end may stem from a read error. This chain joins TRBV7-7 and TRBJ2-5; tentative D call: TRBD2 (6 bases). Germline CDR1 and CDR2: SSHAT and FNYEAQ (reference sequence). The CDR3 covers 16 residues. CDR3 in DNA: TGTGCTAGCAGCTTAGGCACGGCGGGGCCGGGGGAGACCCAGTACTTC. Encoded protein: CASSLGTAGPGETQYF.

The rearrangement links TRBV27 to TRBJ1-3, with unresolved D. Trimming took off 3 bases at V and 0 bases at J, with 3 bases between the two ends. The CDR3 loop spans 13 amino acids. Germline loops: CDR1 MNHEY, CDR2 SMNVEV (reference sequence). The DNA for the CDR3 is TGTGCCAGCAGTTTTGACTCTGGAAACACCATATATTTT. It translates to CASSFDSGNTIYF.

The V and J genes are TRBV4-3 and TRBJ2-7, with a tentative D call TRBD1 (6 bases). Germline V CDR1 and CDR2: LGHNA, YSLEER. V gave up 0 bases and J gave up 2 bases, with 14 bases separating them. CDR3 length equals 16 residues. This chain's CDR3 is CASSQDRTVDTYEQYF. The DNA for the CDR3 is TGCGCCAGCAGCCAAGATAGGACAGTAGACACCTACGAGCAGTACTTC.

This chain links TRBV5-6 with TRBJ2-2, with D possibly being TRBD1 or TRBD2 (5 bases each). V lost 4 bases and J lost 6, with 13 bases in between. The germline CDR1 and CDR2 sequences are SGHDT and YYEEEE. This CDR3 has 14 amino acids. CDR3 protein: CASSTPSRAGELFF. The CDR3 region has the DNA TGTGCCAGCAGCACCCCTAGCAGGGCCGGGGAGCTGTTTTTT.

As DNA, the CDR3 is TGTGCCAGCAGCTTAGTCTTCGGAAGTTTATCTGGAAACACCATATATTTT. Amino acids: CASSLVFGSLSGNTIYF. V usage is TRBV7-8 and J usage is TRBJ1-3; D not resolved. Trimming took off 1 base at V and 1 base at J, with 14 bases between the two ends. CDR3 length equals 17 residues. Germline values: CDR1 SGHVS, CDR2 FQNEAQ.

The gene calls are TRBV5-4 and TRBJ1-1; D may be TRBD1 (5 bases). Germline V gene data show CDR1 as SGHNT and CDR2 as YYREEE (reference sequence). The CDR3 spans 14 residues. V gave up 4 bases and J gave up 5 bases, with 15 bases separating them. CDR3 bases: TGTGCCAGCAGCCCCTCGGGACCTAGGACTGAAGCTTTCTTT. It specifies CASSPSGPRTEAFF.

This clone has only a few counts. V usage is TRBV25-1 and J usage is TRBJ1-1; D unresolved. Germline V gene data show CDR1 as MGHDK and CDR2 as SYGVNS. Trimming cost V 5 bases and J 5 bases, with 18 bases left between them. This CDR3 is built from 15 residues. The CDR3 region is CASSPPGIRGTEAFF. The CDR3 bases are TGTGCCAGCAGTCCACCGGGGATCCGGGGTACTGAAGCTTTCTTT.

This clone was detected a few times. The chain uses TRBV4-3 and TRBJ2-6, with TRBD1 identical over 7 bases. Trimming removed 3 bases from V and 0 bases from J; junction bases left unmatched: 8. CDR1 is LGHNA, CDR2 YSLEER, per germline. The CDR3 is 18 amino acids. CDR3 sequence reads: CASSQERTGLSGANVLTF. CDR3 bases: TGCGCCAGCAGCCAGGAAAGGACAGGTCTCTCTGGGGCCAACGTCCTGACTTTC.